This TCR beta chain was found in a study of cytomegalovirus exposure and HLA in healthy donors. A note on this clone: Its specificity is not known.

Use of 60 Vbeta and 13 Jbeta primers characterized the PCR. Sequencing was performed with immunoSEQ multiplex PCR; in TCRdb, only in-frame clones are kept and a portion is missing. The data contain 200,000 or so clones, approximately 85% of them seen just once; the ten biggest clones take up 6.5%. Study-level findings and limits: Prior analysis indicated that the majority of TCR beta V segments exhibited productivity approximately 90% or approximately 30% of the time. 164 TCR beta chains were listed as cytomegalovirus-associated. Common viral pathogens seemed to be connected with several of the most significant clusters, according to a later analysis.

The sequencing sample was made of PBMCs. The sequence was collected from a woman aged 45-59 years in good health and CMV-seropositive.

The CDR3 protein is CASSSPDSQETQYF. CDR3 nucleotides: TGTGCCAGTAGTAGCCCGGACAGCCAAGAGACCCAGTACTTC. The chain carries TRBV19 and TRBJ2-5, with D possibly matching TRBD1 (6 bases). Germline V gene data show CDR1 as LNHDA and CDR2 as SQIVND (reference sequence). V was trimmed by 4 bases and J by 1 base, leaving 10 bases between them. This CDR3 is 14 amino acids long.